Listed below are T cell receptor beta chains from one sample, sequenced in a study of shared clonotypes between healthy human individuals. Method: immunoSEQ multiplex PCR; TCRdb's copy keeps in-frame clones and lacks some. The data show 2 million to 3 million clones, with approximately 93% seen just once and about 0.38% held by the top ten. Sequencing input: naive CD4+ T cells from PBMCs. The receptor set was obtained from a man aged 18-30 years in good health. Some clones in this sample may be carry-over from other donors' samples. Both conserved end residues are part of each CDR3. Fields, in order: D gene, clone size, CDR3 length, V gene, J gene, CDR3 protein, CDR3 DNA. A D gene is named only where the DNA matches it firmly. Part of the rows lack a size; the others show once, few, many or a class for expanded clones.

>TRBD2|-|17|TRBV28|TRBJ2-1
CASSRGDGQGLHNEQFF
TGTGCCAGCAGTCGGGGGGACGGGCAGGGCTTACACAATGAGCAGTTCTTC
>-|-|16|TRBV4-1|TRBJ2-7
CASSPFRTAMNYEQYF
TGCGCCAGCAGCCCCTTCCGGACAGCGATGAACTACGAGCAGTACTTC
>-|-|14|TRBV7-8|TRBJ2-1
CASSLARPTNEQFF
TGTGCCAGCAGCTTAGCACGTCCCACCAATGAGCAGTTCTTC
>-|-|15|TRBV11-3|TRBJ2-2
CASSWTSANTGELFF
TGTGCCAGCAGCTGGACGTCCGCGAACACCGGGGAGCTGTTTTTT
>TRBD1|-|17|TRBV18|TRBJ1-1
CASSRAGTGGGGTEAFF
TGTGCCAGCTCACGCGCCGGGACAGGGGGAGGCGGCACTGAAGCTTTCTTT
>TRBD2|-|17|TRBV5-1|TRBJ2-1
CASSLGLAGAAYNEQFF
TGCGCCAGCAGCTTGGGGCTAGCGGGAGCGGCCTACAATGAGCAGTTCTTC
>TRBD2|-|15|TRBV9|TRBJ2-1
CASSASGRYGNEQFF
TGTGCCAGCAGCGCGAGCGGGAGATACGGCAATGAGCAGTTCTTC
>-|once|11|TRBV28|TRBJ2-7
CASSFSYEQYF
TGTGCCAGCAGTTTCAGCTACGAGCAGTACTTC
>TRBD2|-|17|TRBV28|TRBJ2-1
CASSPSGLAGVGDEQFF
TGTGCCAGCAGCCCTTCGGGACTAGCGGGAGTCGGGGATGAGCAGTTCTTC
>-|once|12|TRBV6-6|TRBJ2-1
CASSLNYNEQFF
TGTGCCAGCAGCCTGAACTACAATGAGCAGTTCTTC
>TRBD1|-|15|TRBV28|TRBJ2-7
CASTQGRDRVLEQYF
TGTGCCAGCACCCAAGGCCGGGACAGGGTGCTCGAGCAGTACTTC
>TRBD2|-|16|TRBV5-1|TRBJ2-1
CASSLTWGGSYNEQFF
TGCGCCAGCAGCTTGACGTGGGGAGGGTCCTACAATGAGCAGTTCTTC
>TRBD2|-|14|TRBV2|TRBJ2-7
CASSPPGLAHEQYF
TGTGCCAGCAGTCCCCCGGGACTAGCCCACGAGCAGTACTTC
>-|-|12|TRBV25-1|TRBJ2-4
CASSDGVGIQYF
TGTGCCAGCAGTGATGGGGTAGGCATTCAGTACTTC
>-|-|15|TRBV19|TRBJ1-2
CASSFAATANYGYTF
TGTGCCAGTAGTTTCGCAGCTACAGCTAACTATGGCTACACCTTC
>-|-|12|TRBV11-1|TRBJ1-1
CASSQQNTEAFF
TGTGCCAGCAGCCAACAGAACACTGAAGCTTTCTTT
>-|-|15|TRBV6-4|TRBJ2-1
CASSDSPTGINEQFF
TGTGCCAGCAGTGACTCCCCTACAGGGATCAATGAGCAGTTCTTC
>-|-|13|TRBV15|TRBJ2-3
CATSRVWIDTQYF
TGTGCCACCAGCAGAGTATGGATAGATACGCAGTATTTT
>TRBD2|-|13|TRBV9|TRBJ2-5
CASSVSGGETQYF
TGTGCCAGCAGCGTAAGCGGGGGTGAGACCCAGTACTTC
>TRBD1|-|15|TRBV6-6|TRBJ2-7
CASTKEGQGSYEQYF
TGTGCCAGCACCAAAGAGGGACAGGGGTCCTACGAGCAGTACTTC
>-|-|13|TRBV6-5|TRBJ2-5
CASFRGRGETQYF
TGTGCCAGCTTCCGGGGGCGTGGAGAGACCCAGTACTTC
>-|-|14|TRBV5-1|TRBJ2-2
CASSWYTGTGELFF
TGCGCCAGCAGCTGGTATACAGGCACCGGGGAGCTGTTTTTT
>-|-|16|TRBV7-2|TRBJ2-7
CASSLVSRASSYEQYF
TGTGCCAGCAGCTTAGTTTCGCGGGCGAGCTCCTACGAGCAGTACTTC
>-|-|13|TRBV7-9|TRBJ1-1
CASSLEVWTEAFF
TGTGCCAGCAGCTTAGAGGTGTGGACTGAAGCTTTCTTT
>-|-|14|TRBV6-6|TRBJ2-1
CASSTAGAYNEQFF
TGTGCCAGCAGCACCGCCGGGGCCTACAATGAGCAGTTCTTC
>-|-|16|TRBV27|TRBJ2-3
CASSLWWAASTDTQYF
TGTGCCAGCAGTCTATGGTGGGCAGCTAGCACAGATACGCAGTATTTT
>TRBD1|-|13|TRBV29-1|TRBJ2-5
CSGTGLFLETQYF
TGCAGCGGGACAGGTCTTTTTTTAGAGACCCAGTACTTC
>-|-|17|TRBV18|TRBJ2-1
CASSPTGGFSSYNEQFF
TGTGCCAGCTCACCAACCGGGGGTTTTAGCTCCTACAATGAGCAGTTCTTC
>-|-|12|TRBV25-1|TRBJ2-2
CASSENTGELFF
TGTGCCAGCAGTGAGAACACCGGGGAGCTGTTTTTT
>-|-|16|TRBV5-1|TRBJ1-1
CASSEQVPLPGTEAFF
TGCGCCAGCAGCGAACAGGTGCCGCTCCCAGGCACTGAAGCTTTCTTT
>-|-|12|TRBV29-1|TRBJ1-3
CSVWFSGNTIYF
TGCAGCGTATGGTTCTCTGGAAACACCATATATTTT
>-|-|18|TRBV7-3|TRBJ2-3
CASSLLSPAEGRTDTQYF
TGTGCCAGCAGCTTATTATCTCCGGCAGAGGGTCGCACAGATACGCAGTATTTT
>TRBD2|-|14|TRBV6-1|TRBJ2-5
CASSEREGIETQYF
TGTGCCAGCAGTGAACGGGAGGGAATAGAGACCCAGTACTTC
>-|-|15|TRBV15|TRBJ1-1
CATSRDRMVNTEAFF
TGTGCCACCAGCAGAGATCGGATGGTGAACACTGAAGCTTTCTTT
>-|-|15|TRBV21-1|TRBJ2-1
CASSKWTGAHNEQFF
TGTGCCAGCAGCAAATGGACAGGGGCCCACAATGAGCAGTTCTTC
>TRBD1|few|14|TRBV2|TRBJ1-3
CASSTGGAGNTIYF
TGTGCCAGCAGTACAGGGGGCGCTGGAAACACCATATATTTT
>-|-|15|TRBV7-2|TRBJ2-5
CASSLASGNQETQYF
TGTGCCAGCAGCTTAGCGTCGGGAAACCAAGAGACCCAGTACTTC
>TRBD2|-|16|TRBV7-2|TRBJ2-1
CASSLNRDLAAHEQFF
TGTGCCAGCAGCTTAAATCGGGACCTAGCGGCGCATGAGCAGTTCTTC
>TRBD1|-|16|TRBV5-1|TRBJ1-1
CASSPSQGAPGAEAFF
TGCGCCAGCAGCCCATCACAGGGGGCGCCGGGCGCTGAAGCTTTCTTT
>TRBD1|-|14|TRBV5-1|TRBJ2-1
CASSWGQAWDEQFF
TGCGCCAGCAGCTGGGGACAGGCGTGGGATGAGCAGTTCTTC
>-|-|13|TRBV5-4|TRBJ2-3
CASSLTVPDTQYF
TGTGCCAGCAGCCTGACAGTACCAGATACGCAGTATTTT
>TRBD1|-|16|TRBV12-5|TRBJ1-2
CASGLGDWDRTYGYTF
TGTGCTAGTGGTTTGGGTGACTGGGACAGGACCTATGGCTACACCTTC
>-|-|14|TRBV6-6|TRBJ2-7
CASSYWTDFYEQYF
TGTGCCAGCAGTTACTGGACAGACTTTTACGAGCAGTACTTC
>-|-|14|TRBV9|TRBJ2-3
CASSSRSLSDTQYF
TGTGCCAGCTCCTCTCGGAGTCTTTCAGATACGCAGTATTTT
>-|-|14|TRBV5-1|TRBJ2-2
CASRILGYTGELFF
TGCGCCAGCAGAATTTTGGGTTACACCGGGGAGCTGTTTTTT
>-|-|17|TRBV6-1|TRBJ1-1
CASSEKGWKQLNTEAFF
TGTGCCAGCAGTGAAAAAGGGTGGAAACAGCTGAACACTGAAGCTTTCTTT